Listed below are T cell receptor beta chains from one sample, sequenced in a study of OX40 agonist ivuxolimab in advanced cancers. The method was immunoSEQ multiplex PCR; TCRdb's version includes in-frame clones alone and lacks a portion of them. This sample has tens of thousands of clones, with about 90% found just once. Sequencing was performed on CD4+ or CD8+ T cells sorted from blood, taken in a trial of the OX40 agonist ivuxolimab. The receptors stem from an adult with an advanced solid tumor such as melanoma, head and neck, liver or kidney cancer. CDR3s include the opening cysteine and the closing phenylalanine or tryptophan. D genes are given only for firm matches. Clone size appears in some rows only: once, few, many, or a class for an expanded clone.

CDR3 DNA: TGCGCCAGCAGCTTCCTGGAGGGTTATGAGCAGTACTTC
CDR3 protein: CASSFLEGYEQYF
D gene: .
V gene: TRBV5-1
J gene: TRBJ2-7
clone size: .

CDR3 DNA: TGTGCCAGCAGCGTAGGAGCGGGAACGTACCAAGAGACCCAGTACTTC
CDR3 protein: CASSVGAGTYQETQYF
D gene: TRBD2
V gene: TRBV9
J gene: TRBJ2-5
clone size: .

CDR3 DNA: TGTGCCAGTAGTACCTGGGGACAGGGTCATCAGCCCCAGCATTTT
CDR3 protein: CASSTWGQGHQPQHF
D gene: TRBD1
V gene: TRBV19
J gene: TRBJ1-5
clone size: few

CDR3 DNA: TGTGCCATCAGTGACTCGGGGGGGAACACTGAAGCTTTCTTT
CDR3 protein: CAISDSGGNTEAFF
D gene: .
V gene: TRBV10-3
J gene: TRBJ1-1
clone size: .

CDR3 DNA: TGCGCCACGAGCCCCTTAGGACACCACTCCTACGAGCAGTACTTC
CDR3 protein: CATSPLGHHSYEQYF
D gene: .
V gene: TRBV4-3
J gene: TRBJ2-7
clone size: .

CDR3 DNA: TGTGCCTGGAGTGAACAAAGCAATCAGCCCCAGCATTTT
CDR3 protein: CAWSEQSNQPQHF
D gene: .
V gene: TRBV30
J gene: TRBJ1-5
clone size: .

CDR3 DNA: TGTGCCAGTAGTTCATGGGGACAGGGCAATCAGCCCCAGCATTTT
CDR3 protein: CASSSWGQGNQPQHF
D gene: TRBD1
V gene: TRBV19
J gene: TRBJ1-5
clone size: few

CDR3 DNA: TGTGCCAGCAGCTTACCCACGGGACTTCCGAGCTCCTACAATGAGCAGTTCTTC
CDR3 protein: CASSLPTGLPSSYNEQFF
D gene: .
V gene: TRBV11-2
J gene: TRBJ2-1
clone size: .

CDR3 DNA: TGTGCCAGCAGGCCGACTAGCGGAGGGTACTTCGAGCAGTACTTC
CDR3 protein: CASRPTSGGYFEQYF
D gene: TRBD2
V gene: TRBV2
J gene: TRBJ2-7
clone size: .

CDR3 DNA: TGCAGCGTTGACCTCCGGGACAGGGCATCTTATGAGCAGTTCTTC
CDR3 protein: CSVDLRDRASYEQFF
D gene: TRBD1
V gene: TRBV29-1
J gene: TRBJ2-1
clone size: .

CDR3 DNA: TGTGCCAGCAGCTTAGGGGCGGGAGCGAGTGAGACCCAGTACTTC
CDR3 protein: CASSLGAGASETQYF
D gene: TRBD2
V gene: TRBV13
J gene: TRBJ2-5
clone size: once

CDR3 DNA: TGTGCCAGCAGTTCAAGATGGCAGGCTGAGCAGTACTTC
CDR3 protein: CASSSRWQAEQYF
D gene: .
V gene: TRBV11-1
J gene: TRBJ2-7
clone size: .

CDR3 DNA: TGTGCCAGTAGTAGTCGGGCATATGAGCAGTTCTTC
CDR3 protein: CASSSRAYEQFF
D gene: .
V gene: TRBV19
J gene: TRBJ2-1
clone size: .

CDR3 DNA: TGCGCCAGCAGCTTGGCGGCAATAACCGGGGAGCTGTTTTTT
CDR3 protein: CASSLAAITGELFF
D gene: .
V gene: TRBV5-1
J gene: TRBJ2-2
clone size: .

CDR3 DNA: TGCGCCAGCAGCCAAGATCGGACAGGGTATCAGCCCCAGCATTTT
CDR3 protein: CASSQDRTGYQPQHF
D gene: TRBD1
V gene: TRBV4-1
J gene: TRBJ1-5
clone size: .

CDR3 DNA: TGTGCCAGCCAGGGAGCGATTAGTGAAAAACTGTTTTTT
CDR3 protein: CASQGAISEKLFF
D gene: .
V gene: TRBV28
J gene: TRBJ1-4
clone size: .

CDR3 DNA: TGTGCCAGCAGCCAGGCGGTAACAGATACGCAGTATTTT
CDR3 protein: CASSQAVTDTQYF
D gene: .
V gene: TRBV14
J gene: TRBJ2-3
clone size: .

CDR3 DNA: TGTGCCAGCAGCTACACAGGGATGAATGAGCAGTTCTTC
CDR3 protein: CASSYTGMNEQFF
D gene: .
V gene: TRBV7-9
J gene: TRBJ2-1
clone size: .

CDR3 DNA: TGTGCCAGCAAGCGGGGTATTACACCCCTCCACTTT
CDR3 protein: CASKRGITPLHF
D gene: .
V gene: TRBV2
J gene: TRBJ1-6
clone size: .

CDR3 DNA: TGTGCCAGCAGCTTAGGGGAGACTAGCGGATCCTACGAGCAGTACTTC
CDR3 protein: CASSLGETSGSYEQYF
D gene: TRBD2
V gene: TRBV7-9
J gene: TRBJ2-7
clone size: .

CDR3 DNA: TGTGCCAGCAGCGCGGTCGCAGGGCCGACGGGCACAGATACGCAGTATTTT
CDR3 protein: CASSAVAGPTGTDTQYF
D gene: .
V gene: TRBV13
J gene: TRBJ2-3
clone size: .

CDR3 DNA: TGTGCCAGCAGCTTGGGGGTCAACGAGCAGTACTTC
CDR3 protein: CASSLGVNEQYF
D gene: .
V gene: TRBV5-6
J gene: TRBJ2-7
clone size: .

CDR3 DNA: TGTGCCAGCAGCCCAGGGACTAGCGGGAGATTGGAGACCCAGTACTTC
CDR3 protein: CASSPGTSGRLETQYF
D gene: TRBD2
V gene: TRBV11-3
J gene: TRBJ2-5
clone size: .

CDR3 DNA: TGTGCCTGGAGTGTACTAGCGGGAGTCTTCTCCTACGAGCAGTACTTC
CDR3 protein: CAWSVLAGVFSYEQYF
D gene: TRBD2
V gene: TRBV30
J gene: TRBJ2-7
clone size: .

CDR3 DNA: TGTGCCAGCAGTGCCCAGGGTGGGGTCACTGAAGCTTTCTTT
CDR3 protein: CASSAQGGVTEAFF
D gene: .
V gene: TRBV28
J gene: TRBJ1-1
clone size: medium-sized

CDR3 DNA: TGTGCCAGCAGTTTATATCCGGGGATCTACACTGAAGCTTTCTTT
CDR3 protein: CASSLYPGIYTEAFF
D gene: .
V gene: TRBV27
J gene: TRBJ1-1
clone size: .

CDR3 DNA: TGTGCCAGCAGCTTAGGACCTGGTAGATGGGAGCAGTACTTC
CDR3 protein: CASSLGPGRWEQYF
D gene: .
V gene: TRBV7-9
J gene: TRBJ2-7
clone size: .

CDR3 DNA: TGTGCCAGCAGCCAGACTGGGGACATTCAGTACTTC
CDR3 protein: CASSQTGDIQYF
D gene: .
V gene: TRBV9
J gene: TRBJ2-4
clone size: .